A single sample gave rise to the 26 T cell receptor beta chains below, sequenced in a study of control samples from healthy donors and cancer patients (dated by TCRdb to the early 2020s). The library was made by the immunoSEQ multiplex PCR assay. The immuneACCESS repertoire file appears here via TCRdb, limited to in-frame rearrangements. These files lack a portion of the clones; in checked studies, under half of the deficit traces to unresolved V genes, and the cause of the others is not known. The sample table contains about 120,000 clones; only one count was recorded for approximately 92% of them. The ten most abundant clones make up approximately 0.57% of the sample. Sequenced sample: PBMCs. These receptors were collected from a man aged 80 or over with head and neck cancer.

This clone was seen once. The chain is built from TRBV10-3 and TRBJ2-1; 8 bases map to TRBD1. CDR3 length: 15 residues. V shed 2 bases and J 4 bases; nucleotides not matched to a gene: 4. Germline assignment: CDR1 ENHRY and CDR2 SYGVKD. The CDR3 region has the DNA TGTGCCATCAGTGAGGGACAGGGTATTTACAATGAGCAGTTCTTC. Its translation: CAISEGQGIYNEQFF.

In DNA, the CDR3 is TGTGCCAGCAGTCTTGGGTTTGGCTACACCTTC. Its protein product is CASSLGFGYTF. The rearrangement uses TRBV12-3 or TRBV12-4 and TRBJ1-2; no clear D gene. CDR3 size: 11 residues. Trimming took off 5 bases at V and 7 bases at J, with 8 bases between the two ends.

A word on this clone: Its ends do not fully match the called genes, so a read error is possible. The rearrangement joins TRBV15 to TRBJ2-1; 10 bases are a match to TRBD1. Germline CDR1 reads LNHNV; CDR2 reads YYDKDF (reference sequence). The CDR3 sequence is 15 residues long. The CDR3 bases are TGTGCCACCAGTAGAGACAGGGGGCCTATCAATGAGCAGTTCTTC. This gives the protein CATSRDRGPINEQFF.

V usage is TRBV14 and J usage is TRBJ2-1; TRBD1 aligns across 7 bases. The V segment lost 4 bases and the J segment 9 bases; nucleotides outside the gene matches: 9. The CDR3 has 14 residues. CDR1 and CDR2 from the germline V gene are SGHDN and FVKESK. The CDR3 loop reads CASSRLSGGGEQFF. In DNA, the CDR3 is TGTGCCAGCAGCCGCCTGTCAGGGGGTGGTGAGCAGTTCTTC. Full variable domain (missing parts from reference TRBV14 and TRBJ2-1): EAGVTQFPSHSVIEKGQTVTLRCDPISGHDNLYWYRRVMGKEIKFLLHFVKESKQDESGMPNNRFLAERTGGTYSTLKVQPAELEDSGVYFCASSRLSGGGEQFFGPGTRLTVL.

This clone was seen a single time. The gene calls are TRBV29-1 and TRBJ1-2; 9 bases are shared with TRBD1. The CDR3 totals 13 residues. Germline loops: CDR1 SQVTM, CDR2 ANQGSEA. V lost 7 bases and J lost 7; bases outside the gene matches: 10. The CDR3 DNA follows: TGCAGCGCCTCAACAGGGGGCAGCAGTGGCTACACCTTC. Amino acids: CSASTGGSSGYTF.

This clone was counted once. The gene calls are TRBV18 and TRBJ2-1, with 10 bases aligning to TRBD2. This CDR3 contains 16 residues. V lost 0 bases and J lost 2; bases outside the gene matches: 1. The germline gives CDR1 KGHSH, CDR2 LQKENI. The CDR3 nucleotides are TGTGCCAGCTCACCACCCAGCGGGAGGGCCTACAATGAGCAGTTCTTC. Amino acids: CASSPPSGRAYNEQFF. Drawing the rest from reference TRBV18 and TRBJ2-1, the complete variable domain is NAGVMQNPRHLVRRRGQEARLRCSPMKGHSHVYWYRQLPEEGLKFMVYLQKENIIDESGMPKERFSAEFPKEGPSILRIQQVVRGDSAAYFCASSPPSGRAYNEQFFGPGTRLTVL.

The chain uses TRBV5-1 and TRBJ2-3; the match to TRBD2 covers 7 bases. The CDR3 sequence is 15 residues long. V shed 4 bases, J shed 1 base, and the junction held 6 bases outside the gene matches. CDR1 SGHRS and CDR2 YFSETQ come from the germline V gene. The CDR3 loop is CASSGSGAGTDTQYF. In DNA form, the CDR3 reads TGCGCCAGCAGCGGGAGCGGGGCTGGCACAGATACGCAGTATTTT.

V gene TRBV19 combines with J gene TRBJ1-1, with 10 bases matching TRBD1. After removal of 9 bases from V and 5 bases from J, the junction contained 12 bases not matched to a gene. Germline CDR1 and CDR2: LNHDA and SQIVND (reference sequence). The CDR3 consists of 15 residues. The CDR3 nucleotides are TGTGCCAGCCATGGTATAGGGACAGGGGAAACTGAAGCTTTCTTT. It encodes CASHGIGTGETEAFF.

The gene calls are TRBV7-2 and TRBJ1-1, with a possible D match to TRBD1 (5 bases). Germline CDR1 and CDR2: SGHTA and FQGNSA. CDR3 length: 16 residues. With 1 base removed from V and 2 bases from J, the gap between germline ends came to 14 bases. CDR3 sequence: CASSLGPRGSNTEAFF. The CDR3 DNA reads TGTGCCAGCAGCTTAGGACCACGGGGGTCAAACACTGAAGCTTTCTTT.

The rearrangement joins TRBV6-6 to TRBJ2-6, with 7 bases that match TRBD2. The CDR3 runs to 15 residues. J was trimmed by 2 bases and V by 5 bases; bases with no gene match: 3. Germline V lookup: CDR1 MNHNY, CDR2 SVGAGI (reference sequence). The CDR3 nucleotides read TGTGCCAGCAGTGCTGGGGGGGCTGGGGCCAACGTCCTGACTTTC. Residues: CASSAGGAGANVLTF.

The chain links TRBV4-1 to TRBJ1-2; D call uncertain. The V end was cut by 1 base, the J end by 5 bases, with 8 bases between. The CDR3 totals 13 residues. The germline CDR1 and CDR2 sequences are MGHRA and YSYEKL. DNA for the CDR3: TGCGCCAGCAGCCAAGGGACTGAGTATGGCTACACCTTC. It is translated as CASSQGTEYGYTF.

The chain employs TRBV19 and TRBJ2-2; no clear D gene. CDR3 length: 16 amino acids. Germline V gene sequence: CDR1 LNHDA, CDR2 SQIVND (reference sequence). Trimming cost V 1 base and J 8 bases, with 17 bases left between them. CDR3 residues: CASSIGQAVIPGELFF. As DNA, the CDR3 is TGTGCCAGTAGTATAGGCCAGGCGGTTATACCGGGGGAGCTGTTTTTT.

The chain links TRBV19 to TRBJ2-7; 8 bases align to TRBD1. CDR1 is LNHDA, CDR2 SQIVND, per germline (reference sequence). The trim removed 4 bases at V and 6 bases at J, leaving 5 bases unmatched. This CDR3 comprises 13 residues. The CDR3 is CASSKQQGGEQYF. CDR3 DNA sequence: TGTGCCAGTAGTAAACAACAGGGGGGCGAGCAGTACTTC.

This chain joins TRBV5-4 and TRBJ2-3, with D perhaps matching TRBD1 or TRBD2 (6 bases each). Germline assignment: CDR1 SGHNT and CDR2 YYREEE (reference sequence). This CDR3 is 14 amino acids long. V shed 1 base and J shed 4 bases, with 10 bases lying between them. CDR3 DNA sequence: TGTGCCAGCAGCTTGTCCGGGGGCGCAGATACGCAGTATTTT. Amino acid sequence: CASSLSGGADTQYF.

J is TRBJ1-3 and V is TRBV5-1, with D unclear. CDR1 SGHRS and CDR2 YFSETQ come from the germline V gene. Trimming took off 0 bases at V and 0 bases at J, with 7 bases between the two ends. This CDR3 comprises 15 residues. The CDR3 here is CASSLAGGSGNTIYF. The CDR3, as DNA: TGCGCCAGCAGCTTGGCCGGCGGCTCTGGAAACACCATATATTTT.

CDR3 coding DNA: TGTGCCAGCAGTTTAGGCCGCCAAGAGACCCAGTACTTC. Translating gives CASSLGRQETQYF. The V call is TRBV6-5, the J call TRBJ2-5; the D is unclear. This CDR3 has 13 residues. The V gene's germline CDR1 is MNHEY and CDR2 SVGAGI. V gave up 4 bases and J gave up 1 base, with 7 bases separating them.

The rearrangement joins TRBV14 to TRBJ2-5; possible D gene TRBD1, 5 bases. This CDR3 has 15 residues. The germline gives CDR1 SGHDN, CDR2 FVKESK. Trimming removed 1 base from V and 4 bases from J, with 13 bases in between. This CDR3 is CASSQGTPTGETQYF. In DNA, the CDR3 is TGTGCCAGCAGCCAAGGGACACCCACAGGAGAGACCCAGTACTTC. Full variable domain (rest looked up from reference TRBV14 and TRBJ2-5): EAGVTQFPSHSVIEKGQTVTLRCDPISGHDNLYWYRRVMGKEIKFLLHFVKESKQDESGMPNNRFLAERTGGTYSTLKVQPAELEDSGVYFCASSQGTPTGETQYFGPGTRLLVL.

In this sample, this clone turned up once. V is TRBV28 and J is TRBJ2-1, with D perhaps TRBD2 (6 bases). V shed 2 bases and J shed 5 bases, with 7 bases lying between them. The CDR3 is made up of 13 amino acids. Germline V CDR1 and CDR2: MDHEN, SYDVKM. The CDR3 sequence is CASSLLAHNEQFF. CDR3 DNA: TGTGCCAGCAGTTTACTAGCGCACAATGAGCAGTTCTTC.

The chain carries TRBV6-6 and TRBJ1-4; D is ambiguous. The germline gives CDR1 MNHNY, CDR2 SVGAGI (reference sequence). V lost 6 bases to trimming and J lost 11 bases, with 16 bases between them. The CDR3 loop spans 13 amino acids. The CDR3 nucleotides read TGTGCCAGCAGGGGAACCCGGAGCGGGAAACTGTTTTTT. Its protein is CASRGTRSGKLFF.

The gene calls are TRBV7-8 and TRBJ1-4; 8 nucleotides align to TRBD1. Trimming took 6 bases from V and 9 from J; bases not matched to a gene: 9. The CDR3 spans 14 residues. Germline V gives CDR1 SGHVS, CDR2 FQNEAQ. Here the CDR3 reads CASSFRGPNQKLFF. CDR3 DNA sequence: TGTGCCAGCAGTTTCAGGGGGCCTAACCAAAAACTGTTTTTT. Together with reference TRBV7-8 and TRBJ1-4, the CDR3 gives the full variable domain: GAGVSQSPRYKVAKRGQDVALRCDPISGHVSLFWYQQALGQGPEFLTYFQNEAQLDKSGLPSDRFFAERPEGSVSTLKIQRTQQEDSAVYLCASSFRGPNQKLFFGSGTQLSVL.

This clone showed up just once. The genes are TRBV5-1 and TRBJ2-7; TRBD1 matches 9 bases. The CDR3 length is 14 residues. V dropped 5 bases and J dropped 2; count of bases not matched to a gene: 5. From germline, CDR1 is SGHRS and CDR2 YFSETQ. CDR3 sequence: CASRRTGDAYEQYF. The CDR3 nucleotides read TGCGCCAGCAGGCGGACAGGGGACGCCTACGAGCAGTACTTC. Using reference TRBV5-1 and TRBJ2-7 for the parts outside the CDR3, the full variable domain is KAGVTQTPRYLIKTRGQQVTLSCSPISGHRSVSWYQQTPGQGLQFLFEYFSETQRNKGNFPGRFSGRQFSNSRSEMNVSTLELGDSALYLCASRRTGDAYEQYFGPGTRLTVT.

Only one count was recorded for this clone. The gene calls are TRBV5-1 and TRBJ2-7; 8 bases match TRBD1. V lost 4 bases and J lost 3; bases outside the gene matches: 6. Germline values: CDR1 SGHRS, CDR2 YFSETQ. The CDR3 runs to 14 residues. The CDR3 protein is CASSPRTGSYEQYF. The CDR3 region has the DNA TGCGCCAGCAGCCCTAGGACAGGGAGCTACGAGCAGTACTTC.

The chain uses TRBV9 and TRBJ1-3; 7 positions match TRBD1. V trimming: 0 bases; J trimming: 4 bases; junction bases outside the gene matches: 7. Germline V gene sequence: CDR1 SGDLS, CDR2 YYNGEE. The CDR3 totals 16 residues. The CDR3 region is CASSVVGTVAGNTIYF. The CDR3 DNA reads as TGTGCCAGCAGCGTAGTAGGGACAGTCGCAGGAAACACCATATATTTT.

A single count supports this clone. The gene calls are TRBV5-1 and TRBJ2-2; D is unclear. This CDR3 region has 14 residues. Looked up from germline, CDR1 is SGHRS and CDR2 is YFSETQ. V was trimmed by 3 bases and J by 6 bases, leaving 12 bases between them. CDR3 loop: CASSSVILAGELFF. In DNA, the CDR3 is TGCGCCAGCAGCTCGGTCATCCTCGCCGGGGAGCTGTTTTTT.

DNA for the CDR3: TGTGCCAGCAGTCTTCGGAGGGACACTGAAGCTTTCTTT. Translated: CASSLRRDTEAFF. The chain carries TRBV6-4 and TRBJ1-1; D is undetermined. CDR3 length: 13 residues. Between the trimmed V and J ends, which lost 5 bases and 3 bases, there was a span of 10 bases. CDR1 is MRHNA, CDR2 SNTAGT, per germline.

This clone was seen once. This sequence joins TRBV6-5 and TRBJ1-4, with D uncertain. The CDR3 contains 14 residues. Germline loops: CDR1 MNHEY, CDR2 SVGAGI. With 2 bases removed from V and 1 base from J, the gap between germline ends came to 5 bases. The CDR3 DNA sequence: TGTGCCAGCAGTTACGGAGGAACTAATGAAAAACTGTTTTTT. Amino acid sequence: CASSYGGTNEKLFF.